Below are 6 T cell receptor beta chains sequenced from a single sample in a study of cytomegalovirus exposure and HLA in healthy donors. Researchers ran the PCR with 60 Vbeta and 13 Jbeta primers. TCRdb keeps only in-frame clones here, not all; method: immunoSEQ multiplex PCR. The sample consists of around 100,000 clones, roughly 76% of them appearing once. Sequenced: PBMCs. The origin of the receptors is a man between 35 and 55 years old in good health and CMV-seronegative.

The J gene is TRBJ1-1, the V gene TRBV7-3; no clear D. The germline V gene encodes CDR1 SGHTA and CDR2 FQGTGA. This CDR3 comprises 14 residues. V lost 5 bases, J lost 3 bases, and 13 bases lay in between. CDR3 sequence (DNA): TGTGCCAGCAGCCGGGATGTGGGCGACACTGAAGCTTTCTTT. It translates to CASSRDVGDTEAFF. The full variable domain, in which reference TRBV7-3 and TRBJ1-1 provide the parts outside the CDR3, is GAGVSQTPSNKVTEKGKYVELRCDPISGHTALYWYRQSLGQGPEFLIYFQGTGAADDSGLPNDRFFAVRPEGSVSTLKIQRTERGDSAVYLCASSRDVGDTEAFFGQGTRLTVV.

The chain uses TRBV29-1 and TRBJ2-7; TRBD2 matches at 10 bases. Germline V gene data show CDR1 as SQVTM and CDR2 as ANQGSEA. CDR3 length equals 12 residues. V was clipped by 4 bases and J by 6 bases; unmatched bases: 3. In nucleotides, the CDR3 is TGCAGCGTTGCCGGGACTAGCGTCGAGCAGTACTTC. This translates into CSVAGTSVEQYF.

The rearrangement uses TRBV6-1 and TRBJ1-1; D gene ambiguous. Germline V gene lookup returns CDR1 MNHNS and CDR2 SASEGT. This CDR3 comprises 12 residues. V was shortened by 7 bases and J by 7 bases, with 13 bases between the two germline ends. CDR3 amino acids: CASTHGVGEAFF. The CDR3 coding sequence is TGTGCCAGCACGCACGGAGTGGGTGAAGCTTTCTTT.

J is TRBJ1-1 and V is TRBV18; 11 bases agree with TRBD1. CDR1 and CDR2 from the germline V gene are KGHSH and LQKENI. This CDR3 contains 14 residues. V lost 0 bases and J lost 6; bases outside the gene matches: 0. The CDR3 spells CASSPPGQGAEAFF. CDR3 in DNA: TGTGCCAGCTCACCACCGGGACAGGGGGCTGAAGCTTTCTTT.

This clone was counted a single time. The CDR3 nucleotides are TGCGCCAGCAGCTTGGCGGGACTAGCGGGGGAAGGCGGAGATACGCAGTATTTT. Its protein is CASSLAGLAGEGGDTQYF. The rearrangement joins TRBV5-1 to TRBJ2-3; the match to TRBD2 covers 14 bases. The CDR3 contains 18 residues. Germline lookup yields CDR1 SGHRS and CDR2 YFSETQ. V was pared by 0 bases and J by 5 bases, with 8 bases of the junction left unmatched.

The chain carries TRBV9 and TRBJ1-6; no firm D call. Germline lookup yields CDR1 SGDLS and CDR2 YYNGEE. V shed 0 bases and J shed 13 bases, with 17 bases lying between them. This CDR3 spans 15 amino acids. This CDR3 reads CASSVGEVGEAPLHF. CDR3 in DNA: TGTGCCAGCAGCGTAGGGGAGGTTGGGGAGGCGCCCCTCCACTTT.